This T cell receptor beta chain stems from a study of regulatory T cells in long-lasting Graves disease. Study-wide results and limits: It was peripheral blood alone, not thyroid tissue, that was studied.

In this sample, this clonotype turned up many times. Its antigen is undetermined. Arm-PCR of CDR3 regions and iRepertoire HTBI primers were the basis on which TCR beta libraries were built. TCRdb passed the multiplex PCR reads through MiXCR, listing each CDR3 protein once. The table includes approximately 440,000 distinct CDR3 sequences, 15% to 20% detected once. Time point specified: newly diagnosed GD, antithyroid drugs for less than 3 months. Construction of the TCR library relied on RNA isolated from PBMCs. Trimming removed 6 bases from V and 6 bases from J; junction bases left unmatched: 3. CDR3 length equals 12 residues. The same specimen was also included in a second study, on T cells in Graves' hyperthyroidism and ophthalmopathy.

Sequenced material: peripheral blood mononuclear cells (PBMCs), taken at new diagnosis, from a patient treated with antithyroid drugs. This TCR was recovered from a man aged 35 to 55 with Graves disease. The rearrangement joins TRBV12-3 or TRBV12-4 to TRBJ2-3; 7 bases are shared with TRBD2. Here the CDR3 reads CASSRDYDTQYF. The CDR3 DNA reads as TGTGCCAGCAGCAGGGACTACGATACGCAGTATTTT.